These 15 T cell receptor beta chains share one sample of origin, sequenced in a study of monozygotic twins with inflammatory bowel disease. From its re-call of the 5' RACE reads, TCRdb lists each CDR3 protein once, without DNA. The sample includes about 300,000 distinct CDR3 sequences. The specimen sequenced was blood. The source is a human donor with ulcerative colitis or Crohn's disease, or a healthy co-twin of an affected twin (not recorded which).

The chain combines TRBV7-2 with TRBJ2-4; TCRdb lists TRBD2, though no DNA is available to test this call. This CDR3 has 12 residues. Germline V gene sequence: CDR1 SGHTA, CDR2 FQGNSA. The CDR3 spells CASSLAFGEEYF.

The V call is TRBV2, the J call TRBJ2-1; TCRdb reports TRBD2, a call that lacks DNA to check it against. The length of the CDR3 is 14 residues. Per germline, CDR1 SNHLY and CDR2 FYNNEI. CDR3 region: CASRVIRLEGEQFF. The full variable domain, completed using reference TRBV2 and TRBJ2-1, is EPEVTQTPSHQVTQMGQEVILRCVPISNHLYFYWYRQILGQKVEFLVSFYNNEISEKSEIFDDQFSVERPDGSNFTLKIRSTKLEDSAMYFCASRVIRLEGEQFFGPGTRLTVL.

V gene TRBV4-3 combines with J gene TRBJ2-4; as DNA is missing, the TRBD1 call by TCRdb cannot be tested. Germline V CDR1 and CDR2: LGHNA, YSLEER. The CDR3 is 13 residues long. CDR3: CASSQNPGHIQYF.

This chain uses TRBV29-1 with TRBJ2-7; the D gene TCRdb calls, TRBD2, cannot be checked with no DNA. The CDR3 is made up of 13 amino acids. The V gene's germline CDR1 is SQVTM and CDR2 ANQGSEA. The CDR3 reads CSVQPAPRYEQYF.

The V call is TRBV7-2, the J call TRBJ2-1; TCRdb's D gene call, TRBD1, goes unchecked for lack of DNA. Germline CDR1 is SGHTA and CDR2 is FQGNSA. This CDR3 has 12 residues. CDR3 amino acids: CASSLELGAQFF.

CDR3 in amino acids: CATSRDGYNEQFF. The chain recombines TRBV18 with TRBJ2-1; TCRdb's assignment of TRBD1 cannot be checked, as there is no DNA. The CDR3 runs 13 residues. Germline CDR1 is KGHSH and CDR2 is LQKENI. Together with reference TRBV18 and TRBJ2-1, the CDR3 gives the full variable domain: NAGVMQNPRHLVRRRGQEARLRCSPMKGHSHVYWYRQLPEEGLKFMVYLQKENIIDESGMPKERFSAEFPKEGPSILRIQQVVRGDSAAYFCATSRDGYNEQFFGPGTRLTVL.

V is TRBV20-1 and J is TRBJ2-2; with no DNA, the TCRdb D assignment of TRBD1 cannot be verified. This CDR3 has 15 amino acids. Looked up from germline, CDR1 is DFQATT and CDR2 is SNEGSKA (reference sequence). Here the CDR3 reads CSAREQGSNTGELFF.

The chain joins TRBV7-9 to TRBJ2-1; TCRdb indicates TRBD2, and absent DNA this call remains unverified. The CDR3 sequence is 16 residues long. Germline loops: CDR1 SEHNR, CDR2 FQNEAQ (reference sequence). CDR3 loop: CASSLRTSGSYNEQFF.

J is TRBJ2-7 and V is TRBV7-2. The length of the CDR3 is 12 residues. Germline V CDR1 and CDR2: SGHTA, FQGNSA. The CDR3 protein is CASSRDVYEQYF. Drawing the rest from reference TRBV7-2 and TRBJ2-7, the complete variable domain is GAGVSQSPSNKVTEKGKDVELRCDPISGHTALYWYRQSLGQGLEFLIYFQGNSAPDKSGLPSDRFSAERTGGSVSTLTIQRTQQEDSAVYLCASSRDVYEQYFGPGTRLTVT.

The J gene is TRBJ2-3, the V gene TRBV12-3 or TRBV12-4; checking the TCRdb D call of TRBD1 is not possible without DNA. The CDR3 runs to 11 residues. This CDR3 is CASSFKGELYF.

The chain is built from TRBV7-8 and TRBJ2-3; TCRdb's D call, TRBD2, is unchecked because there is no DNA. The V gene's germline CDR1 is SGHVS and CDR2 FQNEAQ. This CDR3 is 20 amino acids long. Here the CDR3 reads CASSSSLGLGLAISTDTQYF.

The V gene is TRBV14, the J gene TRBJ2-6; TCRdb picks TRBD1, but there is no DNA to check that call. The CDR3 sequence is 18 residues long. Per germline, CDR1 SGHDN and CDR2 FVKESK. CDR3: CASFPGTAKTNGANVLTF.

The chain joins TRBV19 to TRBJ2-1. The CDR3 covers 15 residues. The V gene's germline CDR1 is LNHDA and CDR2 SQIVND (reference sequence). The CDR3 loop is CASSMTGYGYNEQFF.

This rearrangement joins TRBV2 to TRBJ1-1; the D gene TCRdb calls, TRBD1, cannot be checked with no DNA. Germline V gives CDR1 SNHLY, CDR2 FYNNEI. The CDR3 has 15 amino acids. CDR3 sequence: CARRGTGGDGTEAFF.

The chain employs TRBV28 and TRBJ1-5. The CDR3 runs 16 residues. Germline V gene sequence: CDR1 MDHEN, CDR2 SYDVKM. This CDR3 reads CASSLSGGRSNQPQHF. Filled out from reference TRBV28 and TRBJ1-5, the complete variable domain reads DVKVTQSSRYLVKRTGEKVFLECVQDMDHENMFWYRQDPGLGLRLIYFSYDVKMKEKGDIPEGYSVSREKKERFSLILESASTNQTSMYLCASSLSGGRSNQPQHFGDGTRLSIL.